These T cell receptor beta chains were read from a single sample in a study of blood T cell repertoires in COVID-19. The method was immunoSEQ multiplex PCR; TCRdb's version includes in-frame clones alone and lacks a portion of them. This sample has some 160,000 clones; 80% occur once, and the top ten carry around 3.2%. Sequencing input: PBMCs or T cells enriched from blood (not recorded which). These receptors all stem from a woman aged 55-70 years who had recovered from COVID-19. Both conserved end residues are part of each CDR3. Each record gives: V gene, J gene, clone size, D gene, CDR3 DNA, CDR3 protein. D genes are given only for firm matches. Expanded clones get a size class; other rows say once, few or many, or leave the size out.

v_call: TRBV5-1; j_call: TRBJ1-4; clone_size: .; d_call: TRBD1; cdr3_nt: TGCGCCAGCAGCTCGGGACAGCGTAATGAAAAACTGTTTTTT; cdr3_aa: CASSSGQRNEKLFF
v_call: TRBV7-8; j_call: TRBJ1-1; clone_size: once; d_call: .; cdr3_nt: TGTGCCAGCAGCTTAGGAGGAACGCAGAACACTGAAGCTTTCTTT; cdr3_aa: CASSLGGTQNTEAFF
v_call: TRBV18; j_call: TRBJ2-5; clone_size: .; d_call: .; cdr3_nt: TGTGCCAGCTCACCACAACCAGGGGACCAAGAGACCCAGTACTTC; cdr3_aa: CASSPQPGDQETQYF
v_call: TRBV7-2; j_call: TRBJ1-2; clone_size: .; d_call: .; cdr3_nt: TGTGCCAGCAGCTTCGGGGGGAAGAACTATGGCTACACCTTC; cdr3_aa: CASSFGGKNYGYTF
v_call: TRBV7-2; j_call: TRBJ2-7; clone_size: .; d_call: TRBD2; cdr3_nt: TGTGCCAGCAGCTCTAATAGCGGGCCCTCCTACGAGCAGTACTTC; cdr3_aa: CASSSNSGPSYEQYF
v_call: TRBV12-3/TRBV12-4; j_call: TRBJ2-1; clone_size: .; d_call: .; cdr3_nt: TGTGCCAGCGGACGGGGGTATGAGCAGTTCTTC; cdr3_aa: CASGRGYEQFF
v_call: TRBV5-1; j_call: TRBJ1-4; clone_size: .; d_call: .; cdr3_nt: TGCGCCAGCAGCTTGTTTAGGCAGGGGTCTTCGGTTGATGAAAAACTGTTTTTT; cdr3_aa: CASSLFRQGSSVDEKLFF
v_call: TRBV5-1; j_call: TRBJ2-3; clone_size: once; d_call: .; cdr3_nt: TGCGCCAGCAGCCCCGAGATAGCGGTGGCAGGTACGCAGTATTTT; cdr3_aa: CASSPEIAVAGTQYF
v_call: TRBV2; j_call: TRBJ1-3; clone_size: .; d_call: .; cdr3_nt: TGTGCCAGCAGTGATCAGGGGACTGGAAACACCATATATTTT; cdr3_aa: CASSDQGTGNTIYF
v_call: TRBV13; j_call: TRBJ2-5; clone_size: .; d_call: TRBD2; cdr3_nt: TGTGCCAGCAGCTTAGGGGTCGGGGGGGCCCAAGAGACCCAGTACTTC; cdr3_aa: CASSLGVGGAQETQYF
v_call: TRBV30; j_call: TRBJ2-2; clone_size: few; d_call: .; cdr3_nt: TGTGCCTGGTGTCCTGTGAGGACCGGGGAGCTGTTTTTT; cdr3_aa: CAWCPVRTGELFF
v_call: TRBV3-1/TRBV3-2; j_call: TRBJ2-3; clone_size: .; d_call: TRBD2; cdr3_nt: TGTGCCAGCAGCCAAGACCTACTAGCGGGGGACCCGGCTAGCACAGATACGCAGTATTTT; cdr3_aa: CASSQDLLAGDPASTDTQYF
v_call: TRBV7-8; j_call: TRBJ2-7; clone_size: .; d_call: TRBD2; cdr3_nt: TGTGCCAGCAGCTTAGAGGCCGGGGGGGTCTACGAGCAGTACTTC; cdr3_aa: CASSLEAGGVYEQYF
v_call: TRBV2; j_call: TRBJ1-2; clone_size: .; d_call: .; cdr3_nt: TGTGCCAGCAGTGATGGGCAGAATAGAATCAATGGCTACACCTTC; cdr3_aa: CASSDGQNRINGYTF
v_call: TRBV19; j_call: TRBJ2-3; clone_size: few; d_call: .; cdr3_nt: TGTGCCAGTAGCTGGGGGGCAGATACGCAGTATTTT; cdr3_aa: CASSWGADTQYF
v_call: TRBV24-1; j_call: TRBJ2-5; clone_size: .; d_call: .; cdr3_nt: TGTGCCACCAGTGATTTTAGTGTCGCCCAAGAGACCCAGTACTTC; cdr3_aa: CATSDFSVAQETQYF
v_call: TRBV19; j_call: TRBJ2-5; clone_size: .; d_call: TRBD2; cdr3_nt: TGTGCCAGTAGTATTCGACTAGCGGGGGCGAGGGAGACCCAGTACTTC; cdr3_aa: CASSIRLAGARETQYF
v_call: TRBV14; j_call: TRBJ1-2; clone_size: few; d_call: .; cdr3_nt: TGTGCCAGCAGCCCCCCTACTTGGAACTATGGCTACACCTTC; cdr3_aa: CASSPPTWNYGYTF